The 17 T cell receptor beta chains in this list originate from one sample, sequenced in a study of a mutant IDH1 vaccine in newly diagnosed glioma. Using immunoSEQ multiplex PCR, the repertoire was profiled, and TCRdb retains in-frame clones only, with some absent. Of approximately 67,000 clones in the sample, 83% were seen once. Time point reported: baseline, week 1 (first vaccination visit). As to treatment: pre-vaccination baseline after standard-of-care therapy. The sequences come from peripheral blood mononuclear cells (PBMCs), collected from a glioma patient treated with radiotherapy, temozolomide or both. The receptors come from a woman younger than 35 with glioma. Some clones in this sample may be carry-over from other donors' samples.

The chain has TRBV27 and TRBJ1-2; TRBD1 is a possible D gene (6 bases). Germline V gives CDR1 MNHEY, CDR2 SMNVEV (reference sequence). CDR3 size: 14 residues. Trimming pared 1 base from V and 8 bases from J, leaving 14 bases between. The chain's CDR3 is CASSLFRGNGGYTF. The CDR3 coding sequence is TGTGCCAGCAGTTTATTCAGGGGTAACGGCGGCTACACCTTC.

The chain employs TRBV7-9 and TRBJ2-7; 11 nucleotides line up with TRBD2. The germline gives CDR1 SEHNR, CDR2 FQNEAQ (reference sequence). The CDR3 has 14 residues. Trimming at V came to 4 bases and at J to 3 bases, leaving 2 bases not matched to a gene. CDR3 sequence: CASSSGLAVYEQYF. For the CDR3, the DNA is TGTGCCAGCAGCTCGGGACTAGCGGTCTACGAGCAGTACTTC.

This sequence joins TRBV29-1 and TRBJ2-3, with 7 bases lining up with TRBD1. The V segment lost 4 bases and the J segment 3 bases; nucleotides outside the gene matches: 4. The length of the CDR3 is 13 residues. Looked up from germline, CDR1 is SQVTM and CDR2 is ANQGSEA. CDR3 in DNA: TGCAGCGTTGGACAGGGTCGGACAGATACGCAGTATTTT. This encodes CSVGQGRTDTQYF.

Of note for this clone: One end of the junction is discordant with germline, which a read error may explain. The V call is TRBV25-1, the J call TRBJ2-7; D may be TRBD2 (5 bases). Per germline, CDR1 MGHDK and CDR2 SYGVNS. The CDR3 is 13 amino acids. The CDR3 DNA reads TGTGCCAGCAGTGACGAGCGGCTCTACGGGCAGTACTTC. Translating gives CASSDERLYGQYF.

The chain carries TRBV5-5 and TRBJ2-4, with 9 bases matching TRBD1. The length of the CDR3 is 18 residues. Germline CDR1 SGHKS, CDR2 YYEKEE (reference sequence). The trim removed 4 bases at V and 2 bases at J, leaving 13 bases unmatched. The CDR3 DNA is TGTGCCAGCAGCGTACTATTCCGGGACAGGGTGTCCAAAAACATTCAGTACTTC. It specifies CASSVLFRDRVSKNIQYF.

The rearrangement joins TRBV7-2 to TRBJ1-5; D may be TRBD1 (5 bases). The ends were cut back, 4 bases at V and 0 bases at J, with 10 bases in the middle. The CDR3 is 15 residues long. Germline V CDR1 and CDR2: SGHTA, FQGNSA. CDR3 loop: CASSSTGYSNQPQHF. The CDR3 region has the DNA TGTGCCAGCAGCTCTACAGGTTATAGCAATCAGCCCCAGCATTTT.

Here the CDR3 reads CASSPGRRETQYF. CDR3 nucleotides: TGTGCCAGCAGCCCCGGGAGGAGGGAGACCCAGTACTTC. The chain carries TRBV6-6 and TRBJ2-5; 7 nucleotides line up with TRBD2. Germline CDR1 MNHNY, CDR2 SVGAGI (reference sequence). Trimming removed 6 bases from V and 5 bases from J; junction bases left unmatched: 6. CDR3 length: 13 residues.

The V and J genes are TRBV19 and TRBJ1-5, with D possibly TRBD1 on 5 matching bases. Germline loops: CDR1 LNHDA, CDR2 SQIVND (reference sequence). The V and J ends lost 3 bases and 2 bases respectively, with 11 bases between them. The CDR3 contains 15 residues. For the CDR3, the DNA is TGTGCCAGTAGTATTATGGAACAGGGCAATCAGCCCCAGCATTTT. Protein sequence: CASSIMEQGNQPQHF.

V and J are TRBV14 and TRBJ1-2; the D is unclear. The germline gives CDR1 SGHDN, CDR2 FVKESK. V lost 4 bases and J lost 6, with 12 bases in between. CDR3 length equals 13 residues. CDR3 coding DNA: TGTGCCAGCAGCCCGGGCCCCGGGGATGGCTACACCTTC. This gives the protein CASSPGPGDGYTF.

This clone was found once. The chain is built from TRBV21-1 and TRBJ1-2; the D call in the table, TRBD1, was not verified against the DNA. TRBV21-1 is a documented pseudogene. The CDR3 is 14 amino acids. CDR3 coding DNA: TGTGCCAGCAGCCTCGGGACAGGCCACTATGGCTACACCTTC. It translates to CASSLGTGHYGYTF.

V is TRBV6-5 and J is TRBJ2-7; the match to TRBD2 covers 7 bases. Germline CDR1 reads MNHEY; CDR2 reads SVGAGI. The CDR3 extends over 11 amino acids. After removal of 11 bases from V and 4 bases from J, the junction contained 5 bases not matched to a gene. CDR3 nucleotides: TGTGCCTCCGGGACTAAATACGAGCAGTACTTC. Amino acids: CASGTKYEQYF.

This clone was seen only a few times. The rearrangement uses TRBV6-5 and TRBJ1-1; D is possibly TRBD1 (6 bases). CDR3 length equals 13 residues. Germline V gene sequence: CDR1 MNHEY, CDR2 SVGAGI. With 2 bases removed from V and 4 bases from J, the gap between germline ends came to 8 bases. CDR3 in DNA: TGTGCCAGCAGTTACAGGGGGAGCACTGAAGCTTTCTTT. This codes for CASSYRGSTEAFF.

This chain connects TRBV5-1 to TRBJ1-6; D is uncertain. The CDR3 sequence is 15 residues long. The V end was cut by 4 bases, the J end by 7 bases, with 15 bases between. Per the germline V gene, CDR1 is SGHRS and CDR2 is YFSETQ. CDR3 DNA: TGCGCCAGCAGCGCGGAAACAGTGGGAAATTCACCCCTCCACTTT. Translation: CASSAETVGNSPLHF.

The rearrangement joins TRBV30 to TRBJ1-1; D remains unclear. V was pared by 3 bases and J by 3 bases, with 11 bases between. The CDR3 sequence is 13 residues long. Per the germline V gene, CDR1 is GTSNPN and CDR2 is SVGIG (reference sequence). CDR3 coding DNA: TGTGCCTGGAGGCTTGGGAGGGACACTGAAGCTTTCTTT. Translating it yields CAWRLGRDTEAFF.

This CDR3 is CAIREGLSSTDTQYF. In nucleotides, the CDR3 is TGTGCCATCAGAGAGGGACTTTCTAGCACAGATACGCAGTATTTT. This chain connects TRBV10-3 to TRBJ2-3; maybe TRBD2 (6 bases). Trimming took 6 bases from V and 0 from J, leaving 13 bases between them. Germline V gives CDR1 ENHRY, CDR2 SYGVKD. The CDR3 is 15 amino acids.

This clone was seen more than once but under ten times. This chain links TRBV5-1 with TRBJ1-2; a possible D gene is TRBD1 (6 bases). This CDR3 is 18 amino acids long. Germline CDR1 and CDR2: SGHRS and YFSETQ. The V end was cut by 4 bases, the J end by 0 bases, with 22 bases between. The CDR3 is CASSPARMTGRPNYGYTF. CDR3 nucleotide sequence: TGCGCCAGCAGCCCGGCAAGGATGACAGGCCGCCCTAACTATGGCTACACCTTC.

The chain links TRBV5-1 to TRBJ2-7, with 8 bases identical to TRBD2. This CDR3 contains 15 residues. Germline V CDR1 and CDR2: SGHRS, YFSETQ. The trim removed 4 bases at V and 1 base at J, leaving 7 bases unmatched. CDR3 bases: TGCGCCAGCAGCCGGGGGGGACAAGAATCCTACGAGCAGTACTTC. Translating gives CASSRGGQESYEQYF.